This T cell receptor (beta chain) stems from a study of siplizumab effects on memory and regulatory T cells. Regarding the study as a whole: Apparently more diverse than memory cells, naive T cells also seemed major alloresponse contributors. Reactions containing siplizumab showed mappable alloreactive CD4+ clones averaging approximately 75% Treg-derived, versus roughly 25% in controls.

TCRdb's copy holds only in-frame clones and misses some; the assay was immunoSEQ multiplex PCR. The sample carries about 50,000 clones, over 90% recorded once. Points on this clone: Its antigen is undetermined.

The length of the CDR3 is 14 residues. Germline CDR1 is SEHNR and CDR2 is FQNEAQ (reference sequence). V shed 5 bases, J shed 3 bases, and the junction held 5 bases outside the gene matches. The sequence was collected from a human donor in good health. This chain links TRBV7-9 with TRBJ2-7; 9 bases fit TRBD2. The sequenced material came from CD8+ T cells sorted from blood. The CDR3 DNA follows: TGTGCCAGCAGCCCTCTTAGCGGGAGCTACGAGCAGTACTTC. It codes for CASSPLSGSYEQYF.